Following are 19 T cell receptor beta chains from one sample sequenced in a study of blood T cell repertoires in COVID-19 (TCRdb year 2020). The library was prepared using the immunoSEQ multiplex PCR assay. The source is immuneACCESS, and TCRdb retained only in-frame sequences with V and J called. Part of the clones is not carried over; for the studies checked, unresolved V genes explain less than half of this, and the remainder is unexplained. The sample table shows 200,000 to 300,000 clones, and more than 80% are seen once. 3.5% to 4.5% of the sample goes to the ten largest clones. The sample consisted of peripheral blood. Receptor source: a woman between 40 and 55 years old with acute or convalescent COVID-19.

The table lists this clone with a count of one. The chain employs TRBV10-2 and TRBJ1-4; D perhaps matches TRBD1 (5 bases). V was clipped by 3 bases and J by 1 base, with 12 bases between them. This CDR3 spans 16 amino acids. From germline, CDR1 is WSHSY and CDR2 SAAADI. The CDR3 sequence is CASSDRVDVTNEKLFF. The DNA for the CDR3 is TGCGCCAGCAGTGACAGGGTGGATGTAACTAATGAAAAACTGTTTTTT.

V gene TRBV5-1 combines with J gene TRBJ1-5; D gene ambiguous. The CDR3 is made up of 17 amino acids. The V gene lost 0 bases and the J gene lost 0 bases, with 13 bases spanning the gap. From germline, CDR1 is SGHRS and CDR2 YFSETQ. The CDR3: CASSLDPLQASNQPQHF. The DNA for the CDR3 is TGCGCCAGCAGCTTGGATCCTCTCCAGGCTAGCAATCAGCCCCAGCATTTT.

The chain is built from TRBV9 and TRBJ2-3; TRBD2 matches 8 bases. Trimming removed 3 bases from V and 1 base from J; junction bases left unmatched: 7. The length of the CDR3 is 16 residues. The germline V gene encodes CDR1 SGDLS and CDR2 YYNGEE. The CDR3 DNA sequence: TGTGCCAGCAGCGGGGGACTAGGACCCGGCACAGATACGCAGTATTTT. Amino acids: CASSGGLGPGTDTQYF.

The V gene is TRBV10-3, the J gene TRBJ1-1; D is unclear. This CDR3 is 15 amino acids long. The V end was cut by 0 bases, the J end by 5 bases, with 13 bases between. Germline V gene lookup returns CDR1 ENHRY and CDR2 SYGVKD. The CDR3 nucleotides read TGTGCCATCAGTGAGTCCGGGGAAGCTCTAACTGAAGCTTTCTTT. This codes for CAISESGEALTEAFF.

CDR3 in DNA: TGTGCCAGCAGCTTAGGGGGACAGCAATATGGCTACACCTTC. Translation: CASSLGGQQYGYTF. The chain has TRBV7-2 and TRBJ1-2; TRBD1 aligns across 7 bases. The V gene's germline CDR1 is SGHTA and CDR2 FQGNSA. The CDR3 has 14 amino acids. V lost 1 base to trimming and J lost 5 bases; unmatched junction nucleotides: 4.

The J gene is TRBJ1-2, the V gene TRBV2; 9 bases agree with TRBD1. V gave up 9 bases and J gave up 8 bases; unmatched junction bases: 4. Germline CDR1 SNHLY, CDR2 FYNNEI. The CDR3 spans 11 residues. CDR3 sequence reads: CARGTGQGYTF. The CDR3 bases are TGTGCCAGAGGGACAGGGCAAGGCTACACCTTC.

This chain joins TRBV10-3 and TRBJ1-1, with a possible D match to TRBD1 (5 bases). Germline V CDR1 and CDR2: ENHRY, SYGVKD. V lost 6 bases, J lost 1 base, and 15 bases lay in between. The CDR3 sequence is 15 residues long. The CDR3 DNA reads TGTGCCATCAGAGAATCGACAGTCCCGAACACTGAAGCTTTCTTT. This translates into CAIRESTVPNTEAFF.

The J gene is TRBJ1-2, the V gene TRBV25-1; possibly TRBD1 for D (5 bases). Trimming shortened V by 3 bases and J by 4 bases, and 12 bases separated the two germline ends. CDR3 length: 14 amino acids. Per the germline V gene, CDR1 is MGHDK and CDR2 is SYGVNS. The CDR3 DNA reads TGTGCCAGCAGTGATTCAGGGATGGCCTATGGCTACACCTTC. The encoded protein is CASSDSGMAYGYTF.

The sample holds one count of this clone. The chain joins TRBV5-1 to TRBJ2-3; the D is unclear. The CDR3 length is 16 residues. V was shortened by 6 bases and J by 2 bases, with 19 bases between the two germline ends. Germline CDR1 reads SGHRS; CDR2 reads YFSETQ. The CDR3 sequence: CASKPRNSKFTDTQYF. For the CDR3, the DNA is TGCGCCAGCAAACCCCGTAACAGCAAATTCACAGATACGCAGTATTTT.

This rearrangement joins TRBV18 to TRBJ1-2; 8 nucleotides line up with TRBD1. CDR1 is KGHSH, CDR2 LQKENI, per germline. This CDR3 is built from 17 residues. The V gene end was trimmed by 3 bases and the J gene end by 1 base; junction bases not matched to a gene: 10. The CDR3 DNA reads TGTGCCAGCTCACCTGGGGCAGGGGGCGCCGATAACTATGGCTACACCTTC. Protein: CASSPGAGGADNYGYTF.

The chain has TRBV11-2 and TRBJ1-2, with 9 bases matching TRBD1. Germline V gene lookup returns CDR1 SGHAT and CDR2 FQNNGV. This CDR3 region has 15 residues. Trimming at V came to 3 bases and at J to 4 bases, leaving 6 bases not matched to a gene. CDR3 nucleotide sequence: TGTGCCAGCAGCTTGGCGGGACAGGGCCTCTATGGCTACACCTTC. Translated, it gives CASSLAGQGLYGYTF.

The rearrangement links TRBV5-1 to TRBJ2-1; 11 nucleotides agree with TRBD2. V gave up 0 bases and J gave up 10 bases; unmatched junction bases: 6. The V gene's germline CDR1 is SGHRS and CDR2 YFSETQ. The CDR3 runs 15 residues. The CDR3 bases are TGCGCCAGCAGCTTGGCTGTTAGCGGGGGGGCGGAGCAGTTCTTC. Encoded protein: CASSLAVSGGAEQFF.

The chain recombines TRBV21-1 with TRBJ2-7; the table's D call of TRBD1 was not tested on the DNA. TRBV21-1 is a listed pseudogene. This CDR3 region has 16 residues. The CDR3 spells CASSKNPQGGSYEQYV. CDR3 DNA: TGTGCCAGCAGCAAAAACCCCCAGGGCGGATCCTACGAGCAGTACGTC.

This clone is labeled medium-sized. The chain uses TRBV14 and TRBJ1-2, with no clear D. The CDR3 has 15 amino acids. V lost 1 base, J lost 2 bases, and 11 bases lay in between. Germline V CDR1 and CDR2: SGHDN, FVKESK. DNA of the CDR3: TGTGCCAGCAGCCAAGGCCCTGAGAGAAACTATGGCTACACCTTC. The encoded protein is CASSQGPERNYGYTF. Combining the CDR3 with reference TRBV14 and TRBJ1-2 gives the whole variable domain EAGVTQFPSHSVIEKGQTVTLRCDPISGHDNLYWYRRVMGKEIKFLLHFVKESKQDESGMPNNRFLAERTGGTYSTLKVQPAELEDSGVYFCASSQGPERNYGYTFGSGTRLTVV.

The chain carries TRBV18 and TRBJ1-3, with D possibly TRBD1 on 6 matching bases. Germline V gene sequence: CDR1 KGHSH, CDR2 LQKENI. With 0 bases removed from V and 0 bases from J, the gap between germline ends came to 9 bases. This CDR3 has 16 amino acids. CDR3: CASSPPTGHSGNTIYF. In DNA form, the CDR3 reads TGTGCCAGCTCACCACCAACAGGGCACTCTGGAAACACCATATATTTT.

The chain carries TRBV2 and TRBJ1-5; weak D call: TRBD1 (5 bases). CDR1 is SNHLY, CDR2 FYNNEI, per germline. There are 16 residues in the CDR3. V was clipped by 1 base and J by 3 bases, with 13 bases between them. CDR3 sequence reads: CASSEGWGSTNQPQHF. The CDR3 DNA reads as TGTGCCAGCAGTGAAGGGTGGGGCAGCACCAATCAGCCCCAGCATTTT. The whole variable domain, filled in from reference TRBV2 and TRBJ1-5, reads EPEVTQTPSHQVTQMGQEVILRCVPISNHLYFYWYRQILGQKVEFLVSFYNNEISEKSEIFDDQFSVERPDGSNFTLKIRSTKLEDSAMYFCASSEGWGSTNQPQHFGDGTRLSIL.

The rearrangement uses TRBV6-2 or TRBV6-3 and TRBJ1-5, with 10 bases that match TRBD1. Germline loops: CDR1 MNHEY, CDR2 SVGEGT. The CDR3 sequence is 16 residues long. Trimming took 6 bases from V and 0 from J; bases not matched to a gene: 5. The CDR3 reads CASSPDRGHSNQPQHF. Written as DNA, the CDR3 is TGTGCCAGCAGCCCCGACAGGGGGCATAGCAATCAGCCCCAGCATTTT.

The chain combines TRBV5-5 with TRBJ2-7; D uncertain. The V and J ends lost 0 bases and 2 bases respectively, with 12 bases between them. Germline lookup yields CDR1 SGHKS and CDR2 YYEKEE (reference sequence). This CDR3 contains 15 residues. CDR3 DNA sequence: TGTGCCAGCAGCTTGGAGCGTAGTTCCACCTACGAGCAGTACGTC. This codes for CASSLERSSTYEQYV.

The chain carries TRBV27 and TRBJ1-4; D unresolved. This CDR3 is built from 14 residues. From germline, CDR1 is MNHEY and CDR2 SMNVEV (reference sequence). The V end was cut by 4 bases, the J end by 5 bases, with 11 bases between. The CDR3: CASSSWQKNEKLFF. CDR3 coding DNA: TGTGCCAGCAGTTCTTGGCAGAAAAATGAAAAACTGTTTTTT.